One T cell receptor beta chain is described in this entry. Its antigen is still unknown. No much larger clonotype is one base removed from it; base qualities were not supplied. Sample time point, as interpreted from the label and publication: patch test 3, about 24 weeks after DPC sensitization. Sample treatment or condition, as interpreted from the label and publication: therapeutic diphenylcyclopropenone sensitization with weekly scalp DPC. Blood at each patch-test visit was drawn before the patch test was applied. Patients were considered eligible if aged 18 to 70, diagnosed with alopecia and deemed suitable for DPC therapy, and patients were excluded if pregnant. Unfractionated whole blood was collected in Tempus Blood RNA tubes, and total RNA was extracted from that blood. Via the germline V gene, CDR1 is MNHEY and CDR2 SVGEGT. The V and J ends are trimmed by 6 bases and 3 bases, leaving 11 bases between them. Spanning cysteine to phenylalanine, the CDR3 consists of 13 amino acids. This entry keeps only the CDR3 DNA: 39 bases, framed from base 1.

The protocol used for the library was RACE. TCRdb records NextSeq 500 as the sequencer. During library preparation, unique molecular identifiers were attached to individual cDNA molecules so that TCRs could be counted quantitatively and reproducibly. For every blood RNA sample, sequencing covered both the TCR alpha and TCR beta chains. The authors' pipeline ran thus. A median of roughly 100,000 TCRs per sample was observed, with a range of roughly 23,224 to 750,000. V, J and CDR3 annotation of the TCR reads was performed with the Decombinator software suite. For PS versus PT1 abundance plots, all samples were subsampled to the same number of TCRs (28,000). TCRs were defined as expanded if absent before sensitization and observed at least eight times at the 2-week time point. TCRdb reprocessed the public reads (quality trimming at Q25 with fastp, clone calling with MiXCR) and kept in-frame beta chains. Rows merge per CDR3 protein into single entries with the most common DNA and genes. The V and J calls and clone size come from TCRdb's table, not from the authors' own analysis. This sample comprises about 190,000 distinct CDR3 sequences, under 30% of them detected only once. The ten largest account for about 2.3% of the sample.

These data originate in a study of human T cells and chemical hapten exposure (dated by TCRdb to 2020 to 2022). Describing the broader study: For sensitization, 2% DPC in acetone was applied to an approximately 2 cm by approximately 2 cm area of upper inner arm skin. Patients additionally received weekly therapeutic DPC doses to the scalp throughout the approximately 25-week study period. Patch testing was done on the upper back using Finn chambers containing 0.01% DPC, and results were scored after 6 days according to International Contact Dermatitis Research Group standards. Most of the patients in the cohort were female, and the cohort covered alopecia areata with under or over 50% scalp involvement, alopecia totalis and alopecia universalis. Libraries were combined into a pool for sequencing, and differences in TCR yield between samples came mainly from small differences in library volumes within the pool. The study tracked peripheral blood TCR repertoire changes in vivo during primary and secondary sensitization to the hapten diphenylcyclopropenone (DPC) in alopecia patients. Blood was sampled from patients pre-sensitization (week 0) and at 2, 6 and about 24 weeks after DPC sensitization. Twenty-nine alopecia patients gave blood for TCR sequencing at one to four time points (pre-sensitization, 2, 6 and 24 weeks). Study-wide findings and limitations: Significantly more large CDR3 similarity clusters were formed by expanded TCRs than by pre-sensitization or healthy control sets, consistent with antigen-driven responses. A positive correlation was found between the number of PT1 expanded TCRs and patch test score, with significance reached at thresholds 8, 16 and 32 but not 4. DPC sensitization did not change the number of TCRs with a frequency above 1 in 1000, and there was no evidence of changes in global repertoire structure. Alopecia, a presumed autoimmune disease, was present in all patients, so the immune response of the patients might differ from that of healthy individuals. Repeated subsampling changed both the strength of the expansion versus patch-test correlation and the threshold at which the correlation became significant.

The sequence was collected from a woman aged 40-49 years with alopecia areata. Some clones in this sample may be carry-over from other donors' samples. This sample comprised whole blood, obtained in connection with sensitization to the hapten diphenylcyclopropenone (DPC). In this chain, TRBV6-2 or TRBV6-3 is recombined with TRBJ1-1; D gene: possibly TRBD1, on 5 matching bases. The CDR3 amino acid sequence is: CASRDLGDTEAFF. Read as DNA, the sequence is TGTGCCAGCAGGGACTTAGGGGACACTGAAGCTTTCTTT.